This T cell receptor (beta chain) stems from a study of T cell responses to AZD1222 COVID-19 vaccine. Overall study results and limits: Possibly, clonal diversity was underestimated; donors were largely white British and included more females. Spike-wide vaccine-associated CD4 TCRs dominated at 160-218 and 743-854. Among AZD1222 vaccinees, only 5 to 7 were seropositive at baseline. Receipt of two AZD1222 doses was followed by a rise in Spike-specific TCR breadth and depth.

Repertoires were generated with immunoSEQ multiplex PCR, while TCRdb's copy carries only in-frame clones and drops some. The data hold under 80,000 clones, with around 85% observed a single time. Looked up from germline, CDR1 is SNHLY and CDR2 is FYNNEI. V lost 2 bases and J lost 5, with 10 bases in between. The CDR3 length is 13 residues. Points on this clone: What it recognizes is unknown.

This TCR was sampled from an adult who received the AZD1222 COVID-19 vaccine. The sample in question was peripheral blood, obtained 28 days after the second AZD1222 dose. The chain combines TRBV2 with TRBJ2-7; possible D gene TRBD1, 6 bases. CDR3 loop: CASSEQGFNEQYF. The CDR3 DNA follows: TGTGCCAGCAGTGAACAGGGGTTCAACGAGCAGTACTTC.